This is a list of T cell receptor beta chains from one sample in a study of blood T cell repertoires in COVID-19. Sequencing used immunoSEQ multiplex PCR; TCRdb keeps in-frame clones, though not all of them. The sample yields some 200,000 clones, over 75% seen once. Sequenced input: peripheral blood. Source of these receptors: a man aged 35 to 55 with active or convalescent COVID-19. CDR3s include the opening cysteine and the closing phenylalanine or tryptophan. The D gene is left open where the match is weak. Not all rows give a size; the values are once, few, many and, for expanded clones, a class.

>TRBV30|.|.|TRBJ1-1|11
CAWGLNFEAFF
TGTGCCTGGGGCCTTAACTTTGAAGCTTTCTTT
>TRBV6-5|.|.|TRBJ2-1|15
CASSSRGHSYNEQFF
TGTGCCAGCAGTTCGCGGGGGCACTCCTACAATGAGCAGTTCTTC
>TRBV19|.|.|TRBJ1-5|14
CASSIIQGHQPQHF
TGTGCCAGTAGTATTATCCAGGGGCATCAGCCCCAGCATTTT
>TRBV11-3|.|.|TRBJ2-7|12
CASSLTAGEQYF
TGTGCCAGCAGCCTCACGGCGGGGGAGCAGTACTTC
>TRBV7-9|TRBD1|.|TRBJ1-2|15
CASSLIGDRGYGYTF
TGTGCCAGCAGCTTAATAGGAGACAGGGGATATGGCTACACCTTC
>TRBV4-1|TRBD1|.|TRBJ2-7|15
CASSHKTGGSYEQYF
TGCGCCAGCAGCCACAAGACAGGGGGGTCCTACGAGCAGTACTTC
>TRBV19|TRBD1|.|TRBJ1-2|15
CASSPEGQGDYGYTF
TGTGCCAGTAGTCCTGAAGGACAGGGTGACTATGGCTACACCTTC
>TRBV9|.|few|TRBJ2-5|14
CASSGGHYQETQYF
TGTGCCAGCAGCGGGGGACACTATCAAGAGACCCAGTACTTC
>TRBV19|TRBD2|.|TRBJ2-7|15
CASSIGGDLLYEQYF
TGTGCCAGTAGTATTGGGGGGGACCTTCTCTACGAGCAGTACTTC
>TRBV12-3/TRBV12-4|TRBD1|.|TRBJ1-2|13
CASSLEGAGGYTF
TGTGCCAGCAGTTTAGAGGGGGCAGGTGGCTACACCTTC
>TRBV11-2|.|.|TRBJ1-2|12
CASSFGLNGYTF
TGTGCCAGCAGCTTCGGTTTGAATGGCTACACCTTC
>TRBV5-4|.|once|TRBJ1-1|15
CASSLELQVNTEAFF
TGTGCCAGCAGCTTAGAACTCCAAGTGAACACTGAAGCTTTCTTT
>TRBV10-3|.|.|TRBJ2-7|14
CAISEPQSSYEQYF
TGTGCCATCAGTGAGCCGCAGTCTTCCTACGAGCAGTACTTC
>TRBV7-2|.|.|TRBJ2-4|14
CASSLDRAKNIQYF
TGTGCCAGCAGCTTAGATAGAGCCAAAAACATTCAGTACTTC
>TRBV19|.|.|TRBJ1-4|16
CASSPGGGHSNEKLFF
TGTGCCAGTAGCCCCGGTGGGGGACACTCTAATGAAAAACTGTTTTTT
>TRBV5-1|TRBD1|few|TRBJ1-6|20
CASSPLVGQVKSSYNSPLHF
TGCGCCAGCAGCCCCCTCGTGGGACAGGTAAAGAGCTCCTATAATTCACCCCTCCACTTT
>TRBV4-3|.|.|TRBJ1-1|14
CASSQQGMSTEAFF
TGCGCCAGCAGCCAACAGGGTATGTCCACTGAAGCTTTCTTT
>TRBV30|TRBD1|.|TRBJ1-2|11
CAWSAGGGYTF
TGTGCCTGGAGCGCAGGGGGTGGCTACACCTTC
>TRBV19|TRBD1|.|TRBJ1-2|15
CASSIGAGGSRGYTF
TGTGCCAGTAGTATAGGAGCAGGGGGCTCGCGTGGCTACACCTTC
>TRBV9|TRBD2|.|TRBJ2-1|16
CASSVYTGAGGSEQFF
TGTGCCAGCAGCGTATATACAGGAGCGGGGGGGTCTGAGCAGTTCTTC
>TRBV19|.|.|TRBJ2-5|13
CASSASGQETQYF
TGTGCCAGTAGTGCCTCAGGGCAAGAGACCCAGTACTTC
>TRBV4-3|.|.|TRBJ1-2|13
CASSQQGNYGYTF
TGCGCCAGCAGCCAACAGGGAAACTATGGCTACACCTTC
>TRBV29-1|TRBD1|.|TRBJ2-5|14
CSVRFRDSQETQYF
TGCAGCGTTCGGTTTAGGGACAGTCAAGAGACCCAGTACTTC
>TRBV7-2|TRBD1|.|TRBJ1-2|14
CASSLSGGGYGYTF
TGTGCCAGCAGCTTATCAGGGGGCGGGTATGGCTACACCTTC
>TRBV6-5|.|.|TRBJ2-5|13
CASSYSEGETQYF
TGTGCCAGCAGTTACTCGGAGGGGGAGACCCAGTACTTC
>TRBV4-1|.|.|TRBJ1-2|15
CASSRPEGALYGYTF
TGCGCCAGCAGCCGACCTGAAGGGGCTCTCTATGGCTACACCTTC
>TRBV11-2|.|.|TRBJ1-4|14
CASSSIGEGGKLFF
TGTGCCAGCAGCTCCATCGGAGAGGGAGGAAAACTGTTTTTT
>TRBV5-6|.|.|TRBJ2-1|14
CASSFQTAYNEQFF
TGTGCCAGCAGCTTTCAGACAGCATACAATGAGCAGTTCTTC
>TRBV30|TRBD1|.|TRBJ2-2|14
CAWNRDSGTGELFF
TGTGCCTGGAACCGGGACAGCGGCACCGGGGAGCTGTTTTTT
>TRBV5-8|.|.|TRBJ2-3|16
CASSLTGNQPTDTQYF
TGTGCCAGCAGCCTAACAGGGAATCAACCTACAGATACGCAGTATTTT
>TRBV12-3/TRBV12-4|.|medium-sized|TRBJ1-2|13
CASSLVQGWGYTF
TGTGCCAGCAGTTTAGTACAGGGTTGGGGCTACACCTTC
>TRBV5-4|TRBD1|.|TRBJ1-2|15
CASSPGTGVVYGYTF
TGTGCCAGCAGCCCCGGGACAGGGGTAGTCTATGGCTACACCTTC
>TRBV18|TRBD1|.|TRBJ1-4|18
CASSPGQGWSSTNEKLFF
TGTGCCAGCTCACCAGGACAGGGTTGGAGTTCGACTAATGAAAAACTGTTTTTT
>TRBV5-4|TRBD2|.|TRBJ2-2|16
CASSLGGGTNTGELFF
TGTGCCAGCAGCTTGGGCGGGGGTACTAACACCGGGGAGCTGTTTTTT
>TRBV6-5|.|.|TRBJ2-7|14
CASSYAQGGYEQYF
TGTGCCAGCAGTTACGCGCAGGGGGGCTACGAGCAGTACTTC
>TRBV10-2|.|.|TRBJ1-1|13
CASGTRMKTEAFF
TGCGCCAGCGGAACCAGGATGAAAACTGAAGCTTTCTTT
>TRBV4-3|TRBD1|once|TRBJ2-1|17
CASSQDLGTGGRNEQFF
TGCGCCAGCAGCCAAGATTTGGGGACAGGGGGGAGGAATGAGCAGTTCTTC